The 29 T cell receptor beta chains listed next were all sequenced from one sample in a study of human T cells and chemical hapten exposure. One entry per CDR3 protein results from TCRdb running MiXCR on the RACE reads. The sample has some 250,000 distinct CDR3 sequences; about 7.7% are singletons. Time point: pre-sensitization, week 0. Treatment here: therapeutic diphenylcyclopropenone sensitization with weekly scalp DPC. The sequencing used whole blood, collected in connection with sensitization to the hapten diphenylcyclopropenone (DPC). These receptors came from a man between 18 and 35 years old with alopecia areata. Some clones in this sample may be carry-over from other donors' samples.

The chain has TRBV6-5 and TRBJ2-2, with D unresolved. Germline loops: CDR1 MNHEY, CDR2 SVGAGI. This CDR3 has 11 amino acids. The V end was cut by 6 bases, the J end by 6 bases, with 5 bases between. In nucleotides, the CDR3 is TGTGCCAGCAGGAGAGCCGGGGAGCTGTTTTTT. The encoded protein is CASRRAGELFF.

This clonotype was picked up many times. V is TRBV3-1 and J is TRBJ1-1; no firm D call. Looked up from germline, CDR1 is LGHDT and CDR2 is YNNKEL (reference sequence). Between the trimmed V and J ends, which lost 2 bases and 4 bases, there was a span of 14 bases. The CDR3 sequence is 15 residues long. The CDR3 nucleotides read TGTGCCAGCAGCCAACGTCGACCGGACGGCACTGAAGCTTTCTTT. Its translation is CASSQRRPDGTEAFF. The entire variable domain, with the rest obtained from reference TRBV3-1 and TRBJ1-1, is as follows: DTAVSQTPKYLVTQMGNDKSIKCEQNLGHDTMYWYKQDSKKFLKIMFSYNNKELIINETVPNRFSPKSPDKAHLNLHINSLELGDSAVYFCASSQRRPDGTEAFFGQGTRLTVV.

The chain carries TRBV18 and TRBJ2-7; D may be TRBD1 (6 bases). Germline CDR1 and CDR2: KGHSH and LQKENI. Trimming cost V 2 bases and J 7 bases, with 9 bases left between them. The CDR3 consists of 12 residues. For the CDR3, the DNA is TGTGCCAGCTCACCATCCGGGACAGAGCAGTACGTC. Encoded protein: CASSPSGTEQYV.

The sample holds a few counts of this clonotype. The gene calls are TRBV7-2 and TRBJ1-4; possible D gene TRBD1, 5 bases. V shed 0 bases and J shed 6 bases, with 8 bases lying between them. This CDR3 is built from 14 residues. Per germline, CDR1 SGHTA and CDR2 FQGNSA. The CDR3 loop reads CASSLAGPDEKLFF. The CDR3 bases are TGTGCCAGCAGCTTAGCGGGGCCGGATGAAAAACTGTTTTTT.

This clonotype showed up just a few times. The CDR3 DNA reads as TGCGCCAGCAGCTTGAGTTCCACCGCCAATTCACCCCTCCACTTT. Its translation is CASSLSSTANSPLHF. The rearrangement joins TRBV5-1 to TRBJ1-6; no firm D call. The V gene lost 1 base and the J gene lost 7 bases, with 12 bases spanning the gap. The germline gives CDR1 SGHRS, CDR2 YFSETQ. The CDR3 is made up of 15 amino acids. Full variable domain (remainder filled in from reference TRBV5-1 and TRBJ1-6): KAGVTQTPRYLIKTRGQQVTLSCSPISGHRSVSWYQQTPGQGLQFLFEYFSETQRNKGNFPGRFSGRQFSNSRSEMNVSTLELGDSALYLCASSLSSTANSPLHFGNGTRLTVT.

The chain is built from TRBV5-1 and TRBJ2-5; D may match TRBD1 or TRBD2 (5 bases each). The CDR3 length is 15 residues. The germline V gene encodes CDR1 SGHRS and CDR2 YFSETQ. V lost 4 bases to trimming and J lost 5 bases, with 18 bases between them. The CDR3 sequence is CASSLGTGRSETQYF. CDR3 in DNA: TGCGCCAGCAGCCTGGGGACGGGACGGAGCGAGACCCAGTACTTC.

This clonotype has a handful of counts. The chain employs TRBV5-1 and TRBJ2-5; 11 bases line up with TRBD2. The CDR3 length is 16 residues. Germline values: CDR1 SGHRS, CDR2 YFSETQ. The trim removed 4 bases at V and 4 bases at J, leaving 9 bases unmatched. As DNA, the CDR3 is TGCGCCAGCAGCCTATGGGGACTAGCGGTCGGAGAGACCCAGTACTTC. Amino acid sequence: CASSLWGLAVGETQYF.

The table lists this clonotype with a few counts. The V and J genes are TRBV12-3 or TRBV12-4 and TRBJ1-2; maybe TRBD1 (6 bases). V was pared by 3 bases and J by 0 bases, with 11 bases between. The CDR3 runs 15 residues. This CDR3 reads CASSFGGLPNYGYTF. DNA of the CDR3: TGTGCCAGCAGTTTCGGGGGCTTACCTAACTATGGCTACACCTTC.

V usage is TRBV10-2 and J usage is TRBJ2-1; D might be TRBD1 (5 bases). CDR1 is WSHSY and CDR2 is SAAADI in the germline V gene. Trimming took 7 bases from V and 1 from J, leaving 14 bases between them. The CDR3 has 15 residues. The CDR3 sequence: CASIRGLESYNEQFF. The CDR3, as DNA: TGCGCCAGCATTAGGGGTCTTGAATCCTACAATGAGCAGTTCTTC.

This clonotype was observed many times. The rearrangement uses TRBV20-1 and TRBJ1-6; 7 positions match TRBD1. CDR1 and CDR2 from the germline V gene are DFQATT and SNEGSKA (reference sequence). V was pared by 5 bases and J by 9 bases, with 10 bases of the junction left unmatched. CDR3 length equals 14 residues. The CDR3 is CSAETGTEGSPLHF. The CDR3 DNA is TGCAGTGCTGAGACCGGGACAGAGGGTTCACCCCTCCACTTT.

The chain links TRBV20-1 to TRBJ1-2, with TRBD1 matching over 8 bases. Germline V gene data show CDR1 as DFQATT and CDR2 as SNEGSKA (reference sequence). V lost 5 bases, J lost 5 bases, and 10 bases stayed unmatched. This CDR3 has 14 amino acids. The CDR3 spells CSAHDRGVRYGYTF. As DNA, the CDR3 is TGCAGTGCTCACGACAGGGGTGTTAGGTATGGCTACACCTTC.

V usage is TRBV20-1 and J usage is TRBJ1-2, with no clear D. Trimming pared 0 bases from V and 2 bases from J, leaving 10 bases between. The germline V gene has CDR1 DFQATT and CDR2 SNEGSKA (reference sequence). This CDR3 has 14 amino acids. This chain's CDR3 is CSARDLQFNYGYTF. DNA for the CDR3: TGCAGTGCTAGAGATCTCCAGTTCAACTATGGCTACACCTTC.

This clonotype showed up just a few times. The chain couples TRBV12-3 or TRBV12-4 to TRBJ1-5; D is possibly TRBD1 (5 bases). Trimming took off 1 base at V and 3 bases at J, with 7 bases between the two ends. This CDR3 is built from 14 residues. CDR3 sequence reads: CASSLGRVNQPQHF. DNA of the CDR3: TGTGCCAGCAGTTTAGGCAGGGTCAATCAGCCCCAGCATTTT.

In this sample, this clonotype turned up many times. Here the CDR3 reads CATSAGTGTYNEQFF. The CDR3 DNA reads as TGTGCCACCTCGGCCGGGACAGGGACTTACAATGAGCAGTTCTTC. The chain uses TRBV27 and TRBJ2-1; 9 bases fit TRBD1. The J segment lost 4 bases and the V segment lost 10 bases, leaving 11 bases of the junction unmatched. This CDR3 is 15 amino acids long. Germline assignment: CDR1 MNHEY and CDR2 SMNVEV (reference sequence).

This clonotype was detected many times. This rearrangement joins TRBV6-2 or TRBV6-3 to TRBJ1-1; no definite D call. V shed 5 bases and J shed 8 bases, with 12 bases lying between them. The V gene's germline CDR1 is MNHEY and CDR2 SVGEGT. There are 12 residues in the CDR3. The CDR3 here is CASSTSELEAFF. The CDR3 DNA reads TGTGCCAGCAGTACCAGTGAGCTCGAAGCTTTCTTT.

In this sample, this clonotype turned up many times. The chain links TRBV20-1 to TRBJ1-5; D not certain. Trimming left V 5 bases short and J 1 base short, with 18 bases between. This CDR3 has 16 residues. Germline V CDR1 and CDR2: DFQATT, SNEGSKA (reference sequence). Here the CDR3 DNA reads TGCAGTGCTCTAGGACGGCCTAGGTTCAGCAATCAGCCCCAGCATTTT. Its protein product is CSALGRPRFSNQPQHF.

There are a few counts of this clonotype. This rearrangement joins TRBV6-5 to TRBJ2-5; TRBD1 matches 8 bases. Germline V lookup: CDR1 MNHEY, CDR2 SVGAGI. The CDR3 is 15 amino acids. V dropped 5 bases and J dropped 3; count of bases not matched to a gene: 8. The CDR3 nucleotides read TGTGCCAGCAGTAACAGGGGGTACGGGGAAGAGACCCAGTACTTC. The encoded protein is CASSNRGYGEETQYF.

This clonotype was found many times. The chain uses TRBV29-1 and TRBJ2-5; no reliable D call. The CDR3 loop spans 12 amino acids. Germline-derived CDR1 and CDR2 are SQVTM and ANQGSEA. Trimming took off 4 bases at V and 2 bases at J, with 8 bases between the two ends. CDR3: CSVGGRQETQYF. For the CDR3, the DNA is TGCAGCGTTGGCGGCAGACAAGAGACCCAGTACTTC.

V usage is TRBV7-2 and J usage is TRBJ1-4; 11 nucleotides line up with TRBD1. The CDR3 length is 17 residues. The ends lost 2 bases at V and 7 bases at J; junction bases unmatched: 9. CDR1 and CDR2 from the germline V gene are SGHTA and FQGNSA. DNA of the CDR3: TGTGCCAGCAGCTTATCTAGGACAGGGGGCGAGGGTGAAAAACTGTTTTTT. Residues: CASSLSRTGGEGEKLFF.

This clonotype was seen more than once but under ten times. The genes are TRBV6-1 and TRBJ2-7; D is unresolved. This CDR3 comprises 11 residues. V was trimmed by 6 bases and J by 4 bases, leaving 7 bases between them. Germline-derived CDR1 and CDR2 are MNHNS and SASEGT. The CDR3, as DNA: TGTGCCAGCAGGGGGTCTTACGAGCAGTACTTC. It codes for CASRGSYEQYF.

The genes are TRBV13 and TRBJ2-1, with 9 bases aligning to TRBD2. After removal of 5 bases from V and 6 bases from J, the junction contained 11 bases not matched to a gene. The CDR3 is 16 amino acids. The germline CDR1 and CDR2 sequences are PRHDT and FYEKMQ (reference sequence). The CDR3 DNA follows: TGTGCCAGCAGCCCCTTAACTAGCGGGTCTACCAATGAGCAGTTCTTC. It yields the protein CASSPLTSGSTNEQFF.

In this sample, this clonotype turned up many times. The chain carries TRBV4-1 and TRBJ1-2, with a possible D match to TRBD1 (6 bases). V lost 3 bases to trimming and J lost 1 base, with 15 bases between them. There are 16 residues in the CDR3. The V gene's germline CDR1 is MGHRA and CDR2 YSYEKL. The CDR3 DNA sequence: TGCGCCAGCAGCCACCCGACAGGAGCAATTAACTATGGCTACACCTTC. This gives the protein CASSHPTGAINYGYTF.

The CDR3 loop is CASSLDRASSLYGYTF. For the CDR3, the DNA is TGTGCCAGCAGCCTAGACAGGGCCTCCTCTTTATATGGCTACACCTTC. The rearrangement joins TRBV7-2 to TRBJ1-2; TRBD1 agrees at 7 bases. V lost 5 bases and J lost 5; bases outside the gene matches: 14. There are 16 residues in the CDR3. From germline, CDR1 is SGHTA and CDR2 FQGNSA.

The chain carries TRBV11-2 and TRBJ2-5, with 9 bases fitting TRBD1. The CDR3 covers 14 residues. Germline-derived CDR1 and CDR2 are SGHAT and FQNNGV. Unmatched junction bases numbered 6, after V lost 6 bases and J lost 4 bases. CDR3 residues: CASRGTGTLETQYF. CDR3 nucleotide sequence: TGTGCCAGCAGAGGGACAGGGACTTTAGAGACCCAGTACTTC.

The sample holds many counts of this clonotype. The chain is built from TRBV7-7 and TRBJ2-1; TRBD1 matches 8 bases. J was trimmed by 7 bases and V by 1 base; bases with no gene match: 0. The CDR3 extends over 13 amino acids. CDR1 and CDR2 (germline): SSHAT, FNYEAQ (reference sequence). DNA for the CDR3: TGTGCCAGCAGCTTAGGGACAGGGAATGAGCAGTTCTTC. It yields the protein CASSLGTGNEQFF.

The CDR3 nucleotides are TGTGCCAGCAGTATTAATGCAGATACGCAGTATTTT. Protein product: CASSINADTQYF. The chain carries TRBV6-2 or TRBV6-3 and TRBJ2-3; D uncertain. Germline V gene sequence: CDR1 MNHEY, CDR2 SVGEGT. V was pared by 5 bases and J by 4 bases, with 7 bases between. The CDR3 loop spans 12 amino acids.

There are a few counts of this clonotype. The gene calls are TRBV20-1 and TRBJ1-1, with D uncertain. This CDR3 contains 14 residues. V lost 1 base and J lost 3, with 12 bases in between. Germline CDR1 and CDR2: DFQATT and SNEGSKA (reference sequence). The CDR3 coding sequence is TGCAGTGCTAGAGGAACGGGCAGGTACACTGAAGCTTTCTTT. As protein: CSARGTGRYTEAFF.

In its sample, this clonotype was seen a few times. The rearrangement links TRBV7-6 to TRBJ1-3; D is possibly TRBD1 (5 bases). This CDR3 is 16 amino acids long. Germline lookup yields CDR1 SGHVS and CDR2 FNYEAQ. Trimming removed 7 bases at V and 4 bases at J, with 20 bases between. CDR3 residues: CASTLGPEGNGNTIYF. The CDR3 DNA sequence: TGTGCCAGCACCTTGGGCCCAGAGGGGAACGGAAACACCATATATTTT.

In its sample, this clonotype was seen a few times. The chain employs TRBV6-5 and TRBJ1-2, with D possibly being TRBD1 (6 bases). Deletions cut 1 base from V and 3 bases from J, with 12 bases between. The CDR3 extends over 15 amino acids. The V gene's germline CDR1 is MNHEY and CDR2 SVGAGI. CDR3 in DNA: TGTGCCAGCAGTTACTTGTGGGGACACCACTATGGCTACACCTTC. This sequence encodes CASSYLWGHHYGYTF.